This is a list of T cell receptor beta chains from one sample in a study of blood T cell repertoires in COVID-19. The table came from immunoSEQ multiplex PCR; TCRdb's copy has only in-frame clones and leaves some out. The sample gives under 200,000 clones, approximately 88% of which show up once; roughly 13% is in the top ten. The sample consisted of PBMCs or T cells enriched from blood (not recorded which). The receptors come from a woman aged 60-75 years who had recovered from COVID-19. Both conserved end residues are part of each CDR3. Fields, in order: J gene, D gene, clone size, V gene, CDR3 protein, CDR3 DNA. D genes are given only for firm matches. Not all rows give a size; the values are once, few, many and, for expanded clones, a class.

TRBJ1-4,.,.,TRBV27,CASKTGLNEKLFF,TGTGCCAGCAAGACAGGTCTTAATGAAAAACTGTTTTTT
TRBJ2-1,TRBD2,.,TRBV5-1,CASGRGTSGPRVGNEQFF,TGCGCCAGCGGTAGAGGGACTAGCGGGCCACGGGTTGGGAATGAGCAGTTCTTC
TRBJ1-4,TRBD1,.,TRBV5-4,CASSPGTDKGKLFF,TGTGCCAGCAGCCCCGGGACAGATAAAGGAAAACTGTTTTTT
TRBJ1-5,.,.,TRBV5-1,CASSLDGTPRQPQHF,TGCGCCAGCAGCTTGGACGGGACTCCCCGTCAGCCCCAGCATTTT
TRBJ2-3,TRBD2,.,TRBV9,CASSVQVGSGDADTQYF,TGTGCCAGCAGCGTTCAAGTTGGTAGCGGGGACGCAGATACGCAGTATTTT
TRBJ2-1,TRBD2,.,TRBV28,CASSPLAGGQYEQFF,TGTGCCAGCAGTCCTCTAGCGGGAGGGCAATATGAGCAGTTCTTC
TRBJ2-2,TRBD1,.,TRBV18,CASSPQAPSRGLAGELFF,TGTGCCAGCTCACCACAGGCCCCCAGCAGGGGGTTGGCCGGGGAGCTGTTTTTT
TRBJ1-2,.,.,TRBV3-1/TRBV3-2,CASSQVRGGYTF,TGTGCCAGCAGCCAAGTTAGAGGAGGCTACACCTTC
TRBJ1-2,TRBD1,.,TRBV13,CASSDYTGTDSTYGYTF,TGTGCCAGCAGCGATTATACCGGGACAGATTCTACCTATGGCTACACCTTC
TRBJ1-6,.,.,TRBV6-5,CASSRKAGFGSPLHF,TGTGCCAGCAGCCGTAAGGCGGGTTTTGGGTCACCCCTCCACTTT
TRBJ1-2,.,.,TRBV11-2,CASSLRRSGDGYTF,TGTGCCAGCAGCTTACGGAGGTCCGGTGATGGCTACACCTTC
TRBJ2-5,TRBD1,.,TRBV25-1,CASSDTRTGAGTQYF,TGTGCCAGCAGTGACACAAGGACAGGCGCAGGGACCCAGTACTTC
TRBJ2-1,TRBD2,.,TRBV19,CASSPLGLAGMGTYNEQFF,TGTGCCAGTAGTCCGTTGGGACTAGCGGGTATGGGAACCTACAATGAGCAGTTCTTC
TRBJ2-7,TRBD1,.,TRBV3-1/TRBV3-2,CASSRLGTESYEQYF,TGTGCCAGCAGCCGGCTTGGGACAGAGTCCTACGAGCAGTACTTC
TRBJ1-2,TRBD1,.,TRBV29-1,CSTAGTGMDYGYTF,TGCAGCACTGCCGGGACAGGGATGGACTATGGCTACACCTTC
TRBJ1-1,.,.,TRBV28,CASTFTGNTEAFF,TGTGCCAGCACCTTTACGGGGAACACTGAAGCTTTCTTT
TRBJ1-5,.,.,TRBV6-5,CASSYQGGAQPQHF,TGTGCCAGCAGTTACCAAGGGGGGGCACAGCCCCAGCATTTT
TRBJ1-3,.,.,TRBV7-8,CASRQGMAGNTIYF,TGTGCCAGCAGACAGGGCATGGCTGGAAACACCATATATTTT
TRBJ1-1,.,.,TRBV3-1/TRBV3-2,CASSQRRGPTEAFF,TGTGCCAGCAGCCAAAGGCGGGGGCCCACTGAAGCTTTCTTT
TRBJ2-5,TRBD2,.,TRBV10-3,CAISDFGEASGYQETQYF,TGTGCCATCAGTGATTTTGGGGAGGCTAGCGGGTACCAAGAGACCCAGTACTTC
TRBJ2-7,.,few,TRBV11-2,CASSLQGYEQYF,TGTGCCAGCAGCTTACAGGGTTACGAGCAGTACTTC
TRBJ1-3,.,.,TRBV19,CASGGGFSGNTIYF,TGTGCCAGCGGCGGGGGCTTCTCTGGAAACACCATATATTTT
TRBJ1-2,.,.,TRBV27,CASSLSFQAMFNYGYTF,TGTGCCAGCAGTTTATCCTTTCAGGCGATGTTTAACTATGGCTACACCTTC